The 10 T cell receptor beta chains given below trace back to one sample, sequenced in a study of cytomegalovirus exposure and HLA in healthy donors. The PCR employed 60 Vbeta primers together with 13 Jbeta primers. Method: immunoSEQ multiplex PCR; TCRdb's copy keeps in-frame clones and lacks some. The table has 180,000 or so clones, approximately 85% seen once. Specimen: PBMCs. All receptors come from a woman in her forties or fifties in good health and CMV-seropositive.

V and J are TRBV2 and TRBJ2-1; TRBD2 agrees at 8 bases. The CDR3 loop spans 15 amino acids. Trimming cost V 5 bases and J 4 bases; bases outside gene matches: 7. Germline CDR1 is SNHLY and CDR2 is FYNNEI. The CDR3 sequence is CASSLLAGDYNEQFF. DNA of the CDR3: TGTGCCAGCAGTCTTCTAGCGGGTGATTACAATGAGCAGTTCTTC.

V is TRBV5-4 and J is TRBJ2-2; 8 nucleotides align to TRBD2. J lost 3 bases, V lost 3 bases, and 7 bases had no gene match. Germline assignment: CDR1 SGHNT and CDR2 YYREEE (reference sequence). This CDR3 is built from 16 residues. CDR3 coding DNA: TGTGCCAGCAGCTCCGGGACTAGTCTAGACACCGGGGAGCTGTTTTTT. As protein: CASSSGTSLDTGELFF.

The table lists this clone with a few counts. The chain links TRBV6-5 to TRBJ1-3, with D unresolved. This CDR3 has 15 amino acids. V dropped 6 bases and J dropped 0 bases, with 12 bases sitting between them. Germline loops: CDR1 MNHEY, CDR2 SVGAGI. The CDR3 DNA follows: TGTGCCAGCAGCCCCCAGGCCCCCTCTGGAAACACCATATATTTT. This sequence encodes CASSPQAPSGNTIYF.

This chain's CDR3 is CASSETGYTTNEKLFF. CDR3 nucleotide sequence: TGTGCCAGCAGCGAAACAGGTTATACAACTAATGAAAAACTGTTTTTT. The chain links TRBV5-6 to TRBJ1-4; tentatively, D is TRBD1 (5 bases). V was cut by 4 bases and J by 0 bases, with 13 bases left in between. Germline-derived CDR1 and CDR2 are SGHDT and YYEEEE. The CDR3 totals 16 residues.

This sequence joins TRBV9 and TRBJ1-3; tentatively, D is TRBD1 (5 bases). CDR3 length equals 15 residues. Germline CDR1 and CDR2: SGDLS and YYNGEE. V lost 0 bases to trimming and J lost 4 bases, with 11 bases between them. The CDR3 here is CASSVAGGPGNTIYF. DNA of the CDR3: TGTGCCAGCAGCGTAGCGGGGGGACCAGGAAACACCATATATTTT.

The V call is TRBV6-1, the J call TRBJ2-7; D unresolved. V was trimmed by 2 bases and J by 2 bases, leaving 13 bases between them. The CDR3 is 15 amino acids. CDR1 and CDR2 from the germline V gene are MNHNS and SASEGT. The CDR3, as DNA: TGTGCCAGCAGTGAAAATCACCAGGCCCCCTACGAGCAGTACTTC. Protein sequence: CASSENHQAPYEQYF.

The gene calls are TRBV7-8 and TRBJ1-5; D may be TRBD1 (5 bases). Between the trimmed V and J ends, which lost 1 base and 5 bases, there was a span of 12 bases. Germline V CDR1 and CDR2: SGHVS, FQNEAQ. The CDR3 runs 15 residues. The CDR3 region has the DNA TGTGCCAGCAGCTTAGGGGTAGGACAATATCAGCCCCAGCATTTT. It specifies CASSLGVGQYQPQHF.

The chain employs TRBV28 and TRBJ2-1; 7 bases align to TRBD2. Per germline, CDR1 MDHEN and CDR2 SYDVKM. V shed 6 bases, J shed 9 bases, and the junction held 11 bases outside the gene matches. This CDR3 spans 14 amino acids. DNA of the CDR3: TGTGCCAGCAGGAAGCGGGATGGGTACGGTGAGCAGTTCTTC. Residues: CASRKRDGYGEQFF.

The chain uses TRBV7-2 and TRBJ2-7; TRBD2 matches at 8 bases. The germline gives CDR1 SGHTA, CDR2 FQGNSA. The CDR3 length is 18 residues. V shed 5 bases, J shed 5 bases, and the junction held 20 bases outside the gene matches. The CDR3 sequence: CASSLRDWTSSKYNEQYF. Written as DNA, the CDR3 is TGTGCCAGCAGCCTTAGGGACTGGACTAGCTCGAAGTACAACGAGCAGTACTTC.

V and J are TRBV14 and TRBJ2-1; 12 bases are a match to TRBD2. V lost 8 bases and J lost 7; bases outside the gene matches: 6. Germline CDR1 SGHDN, CDR2 FVKESK. CDR3 length: 14 amino acids. CDR3 DNA: TGTGCCAGCCGACTAGCGGGGGCCGGGAATGAGCAGTTCTTC. Its protein is CASRLAGAGNEQFF.